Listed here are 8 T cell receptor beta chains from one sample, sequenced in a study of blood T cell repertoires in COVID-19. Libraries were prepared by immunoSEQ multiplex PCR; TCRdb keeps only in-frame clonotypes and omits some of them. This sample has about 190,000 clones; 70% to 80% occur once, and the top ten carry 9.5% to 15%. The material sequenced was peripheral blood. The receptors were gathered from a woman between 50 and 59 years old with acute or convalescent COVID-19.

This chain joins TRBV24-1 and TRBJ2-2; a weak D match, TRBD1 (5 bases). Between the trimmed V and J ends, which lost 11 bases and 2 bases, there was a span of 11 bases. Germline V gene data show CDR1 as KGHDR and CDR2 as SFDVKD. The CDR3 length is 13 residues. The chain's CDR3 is CANEDTNTGELFF. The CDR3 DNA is TGTGCCAACGAGGACACCAACACCGGGGAGCTGTTTTTT.

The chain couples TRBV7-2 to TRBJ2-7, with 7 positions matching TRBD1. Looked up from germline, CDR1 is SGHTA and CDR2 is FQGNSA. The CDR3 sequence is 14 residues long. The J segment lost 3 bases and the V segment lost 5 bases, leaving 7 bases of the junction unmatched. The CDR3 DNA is TGTGCCAGCAGCATTAGAGGGGACAGCTACGAGCAGTACTTC. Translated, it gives CASSIRGDSYEQYF. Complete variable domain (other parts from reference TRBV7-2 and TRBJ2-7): GAGVSQSPSNKVTEKGKDVELRCDPISGHTALYWYRQSLGQGLEFLIYFQGNSAPDKSGLPSDRFSAERTGGSVSTLTIQRTQQEDSAVYLCASSIRGDSYEQYFGPGTRLTVT.

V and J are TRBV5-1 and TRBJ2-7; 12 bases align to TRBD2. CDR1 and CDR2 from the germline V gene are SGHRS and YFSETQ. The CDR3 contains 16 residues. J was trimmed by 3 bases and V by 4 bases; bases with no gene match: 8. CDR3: CASSPGLAGKVYEQYF. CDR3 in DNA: TGCGCCAGCAGCCCGGGACTAGCGGGTAAGGTCTACGAGCAGTACTTC.

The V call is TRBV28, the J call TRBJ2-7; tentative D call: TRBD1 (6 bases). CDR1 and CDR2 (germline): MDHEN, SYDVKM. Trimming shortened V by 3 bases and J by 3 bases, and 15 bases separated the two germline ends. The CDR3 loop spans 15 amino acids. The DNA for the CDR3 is TGTGCCAGCAGTTTCTCCATCACAGGGCGCTACGAGCAGTACTTC. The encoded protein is CASSFSITGRYEQYF.

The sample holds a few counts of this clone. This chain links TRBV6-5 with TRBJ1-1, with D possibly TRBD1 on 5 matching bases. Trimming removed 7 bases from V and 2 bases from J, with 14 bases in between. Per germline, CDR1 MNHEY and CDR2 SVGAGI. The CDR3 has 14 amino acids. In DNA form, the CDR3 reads TGTGCCAGCACCTTATCCAGGGTTAACACTGAAGCTTTCTTT. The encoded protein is CASTLSRVNTEAFF.

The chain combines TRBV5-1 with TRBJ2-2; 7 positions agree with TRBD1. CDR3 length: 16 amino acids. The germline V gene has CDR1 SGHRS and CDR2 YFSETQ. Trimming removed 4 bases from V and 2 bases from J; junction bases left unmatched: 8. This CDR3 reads CASSGRDSRNTGELFF. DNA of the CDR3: TGCGCCAGCAGCGGCCGGGACAGTCGAAACACCGGGGAGCTGTTTTTT. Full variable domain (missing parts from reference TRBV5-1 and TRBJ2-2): KAGVTQTPRYLIKTRGQQVTLSCSPISGHRSVSWYQQTPGQGLQFLFEYFSETQRNKGNFPGRFSGRQFSNSRSEMNVSTLELGDSALYLCASSGRDSRNTGELFFGEGSRLTVL.

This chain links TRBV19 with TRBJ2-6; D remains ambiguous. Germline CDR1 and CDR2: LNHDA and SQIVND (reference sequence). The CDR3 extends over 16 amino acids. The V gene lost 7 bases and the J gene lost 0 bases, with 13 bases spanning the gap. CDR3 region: CASIKAGISGANVLTF. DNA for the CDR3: TGTGCCAGTATAAAGGCAGGCATCTCTGGGGCCAACGTCCTGACTTTC.

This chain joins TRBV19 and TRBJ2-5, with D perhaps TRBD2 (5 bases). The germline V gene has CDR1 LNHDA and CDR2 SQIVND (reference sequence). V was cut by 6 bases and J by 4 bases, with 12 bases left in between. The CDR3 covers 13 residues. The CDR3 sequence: CASRDSVGETQYF. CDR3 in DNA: TGTGCCAGTAGGGATAGCGTGGGAGAGACCCAGTACTTC. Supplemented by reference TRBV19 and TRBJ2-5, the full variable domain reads DGGITQSPKYLFRKEGQNVTLSCEQNLNHDAMYWYRQDPGQGLRLIYYSQIVNDFQKGDIAEGYSVSREKKESFPLTVTSAQKNPTAFYLCASRDSVGETQYFGPGTRLLVL.